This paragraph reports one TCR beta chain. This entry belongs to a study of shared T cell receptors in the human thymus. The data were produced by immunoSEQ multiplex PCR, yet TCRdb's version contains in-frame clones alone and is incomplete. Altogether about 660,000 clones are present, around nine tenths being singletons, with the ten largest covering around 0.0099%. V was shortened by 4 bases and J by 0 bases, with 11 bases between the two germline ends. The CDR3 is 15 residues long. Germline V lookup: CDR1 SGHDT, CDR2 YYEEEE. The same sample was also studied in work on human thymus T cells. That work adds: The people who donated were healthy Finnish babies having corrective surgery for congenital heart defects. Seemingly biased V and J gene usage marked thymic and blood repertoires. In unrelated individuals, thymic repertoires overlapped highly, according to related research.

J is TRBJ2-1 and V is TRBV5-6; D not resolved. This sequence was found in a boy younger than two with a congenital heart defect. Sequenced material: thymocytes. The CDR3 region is CASSLYSPSYNEQFF. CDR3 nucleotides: TGTGCCAGCAGCCTTTATAGTCCCTCCTACAATGAGCAGTTCTTC.